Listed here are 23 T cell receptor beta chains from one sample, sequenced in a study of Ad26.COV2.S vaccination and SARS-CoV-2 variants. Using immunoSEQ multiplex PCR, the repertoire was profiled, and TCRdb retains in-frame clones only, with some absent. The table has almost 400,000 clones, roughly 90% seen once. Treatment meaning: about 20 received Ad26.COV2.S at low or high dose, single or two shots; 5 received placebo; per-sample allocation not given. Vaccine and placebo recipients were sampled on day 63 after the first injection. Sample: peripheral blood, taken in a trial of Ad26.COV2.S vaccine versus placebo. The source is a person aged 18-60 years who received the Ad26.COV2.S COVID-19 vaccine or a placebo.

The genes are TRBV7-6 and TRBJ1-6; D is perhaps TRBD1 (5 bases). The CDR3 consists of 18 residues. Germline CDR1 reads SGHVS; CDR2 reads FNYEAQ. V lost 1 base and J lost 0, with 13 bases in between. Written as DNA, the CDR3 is TGTGCCAGCAGCTTAGAGGCGGGACCTAGCTCCTATAATTCACCCCTCCACTTT. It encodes CASSLEAGPSSYNSPLHF.

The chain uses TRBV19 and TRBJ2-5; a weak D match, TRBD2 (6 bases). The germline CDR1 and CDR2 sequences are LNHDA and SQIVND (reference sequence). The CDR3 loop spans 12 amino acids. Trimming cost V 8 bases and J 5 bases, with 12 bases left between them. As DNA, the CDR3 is TGTGCCAGTGGGGGGAGCGGGGAGACCCAGTACTTC. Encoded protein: CASGGSGETQYF.

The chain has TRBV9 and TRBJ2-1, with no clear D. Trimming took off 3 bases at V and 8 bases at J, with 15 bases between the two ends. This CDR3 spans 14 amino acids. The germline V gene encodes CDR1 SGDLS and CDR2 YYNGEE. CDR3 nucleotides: TGTGCCAGCAGCGGGGTTCAATTTTCCGATGAGCAGTTCTTC. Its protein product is CASSGVQFSDEQFF. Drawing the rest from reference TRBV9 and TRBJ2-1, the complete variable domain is DSGVTQTPKHLITATGQRVTLRCSPRSGDLSVYWYQQSLDQGLQFLIQYYNGEERAKGNILERFSAQQFPDLHSELNLSSLELGDSALYFCASSGVQFSDEQFFGPGTRLTVL.

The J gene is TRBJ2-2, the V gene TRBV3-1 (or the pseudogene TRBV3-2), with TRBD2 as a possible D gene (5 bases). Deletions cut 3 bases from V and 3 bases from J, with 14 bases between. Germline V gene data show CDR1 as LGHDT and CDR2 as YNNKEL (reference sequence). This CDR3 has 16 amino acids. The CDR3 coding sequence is TGTGCCAGCAGCCATTCTAGGACTGGGTACACCGGGGAGCTGTTTTTT. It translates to CASSHSRTGYTGELFF.

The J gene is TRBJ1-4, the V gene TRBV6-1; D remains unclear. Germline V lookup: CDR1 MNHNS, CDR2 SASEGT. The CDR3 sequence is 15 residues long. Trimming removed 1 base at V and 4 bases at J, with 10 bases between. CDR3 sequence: CASSEGRDINEKLFF. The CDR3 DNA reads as TGTGCCAGCAGTGAAGGTCGGGATATTAATGAAAAACTGTTTTTT.

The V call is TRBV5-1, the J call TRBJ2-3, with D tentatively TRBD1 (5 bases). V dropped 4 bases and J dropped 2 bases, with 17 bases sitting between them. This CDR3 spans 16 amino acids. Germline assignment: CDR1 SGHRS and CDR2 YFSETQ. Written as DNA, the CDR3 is TGCGCCAGCAGCCCACCCCCGACAGAGATCACAGATACGCAGTATTTT. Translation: CASSPPPTEITDTQYF.

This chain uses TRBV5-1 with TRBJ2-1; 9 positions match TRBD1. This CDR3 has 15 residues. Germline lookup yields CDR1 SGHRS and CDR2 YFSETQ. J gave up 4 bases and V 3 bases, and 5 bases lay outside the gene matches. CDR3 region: CASSSPGQGYNEQFF. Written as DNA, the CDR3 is TGCGCCAGCAGCTCACCGGGACAGGGTTACAATGAGCAGTTCTTC.

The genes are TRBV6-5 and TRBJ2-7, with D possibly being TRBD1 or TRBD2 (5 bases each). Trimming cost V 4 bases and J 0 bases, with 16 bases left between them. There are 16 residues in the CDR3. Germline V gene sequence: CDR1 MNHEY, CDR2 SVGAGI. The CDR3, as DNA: TGTGCCAGCAGTTCCTTGTCCGGGACCGTCTCCTACGAGCAGTACTTC. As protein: CASSSLSGTVSYEQYF.

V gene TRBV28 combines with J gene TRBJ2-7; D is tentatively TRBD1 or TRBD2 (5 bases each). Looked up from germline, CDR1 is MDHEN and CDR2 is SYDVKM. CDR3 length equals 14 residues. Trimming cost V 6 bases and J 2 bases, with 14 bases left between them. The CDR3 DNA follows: TGTGCCAGCAGCTATGGGGACGGGACCTACGAGCAGTACTTC. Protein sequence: CASSYGDGTYEQYF.

This CDR3 reads CASSRGASSYNEQFF. In nucleotides, the CDR3 is TGTGCCAGCAGCCGCGGGGCCAGCTCCTACAATGAGCAGTTCTTC. J is TRBJ2-1 and V is TRBV7-2, with D perhaps matching TRBD2 (6 bases). Germline values: CDR1 SGHTA, CDR2 FQGNSA. This CDR3 has 15 residues. Trimming took 5 bases from V and 0 from J, leaving 11 bases between them.

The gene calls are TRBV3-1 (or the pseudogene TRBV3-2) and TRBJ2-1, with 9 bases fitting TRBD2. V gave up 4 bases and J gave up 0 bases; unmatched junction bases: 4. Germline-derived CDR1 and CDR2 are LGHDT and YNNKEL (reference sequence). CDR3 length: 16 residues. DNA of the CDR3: TGTGCCAGCAGCCCCTATAGCGGGAGCTCCTACAATGAGCAGTTCTTC. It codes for CASSPYSGSSYNEQFF.

The CDR3 loop is CASSTLSDNSPLHF. CDR3 in DNA: TGTGCCAGCTCAACGCTCAGCGATAATTCACCCCTCCACTTT. The chain uses TRBV18 and TRBJ1-6; no definite D call. Germline lookup yields CDR1 KGHSH and CDR2 LQKENI. The V end was cut by 5 bases, the J end by 5 bases, with 10 bases between. The CDR3 extends over 14 amino acids.

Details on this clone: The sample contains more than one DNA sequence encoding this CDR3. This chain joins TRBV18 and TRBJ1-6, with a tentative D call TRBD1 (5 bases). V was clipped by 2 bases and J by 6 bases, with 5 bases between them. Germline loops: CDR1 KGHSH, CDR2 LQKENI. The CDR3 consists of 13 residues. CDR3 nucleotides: TGTGCCAGCTCACCAGGGGCTAATTCACCCCTCCACTTT. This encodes CASSPGANSPLHF.

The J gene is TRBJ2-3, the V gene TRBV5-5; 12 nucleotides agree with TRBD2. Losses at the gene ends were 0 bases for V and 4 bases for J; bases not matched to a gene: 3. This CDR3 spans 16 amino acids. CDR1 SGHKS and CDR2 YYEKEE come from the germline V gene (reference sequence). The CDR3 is CASSLGSSGRADTQYF. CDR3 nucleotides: TGTGCCAGCAGCTTGGGATCTAGCGGGAGGGCAGATACGCAGTATTTT.

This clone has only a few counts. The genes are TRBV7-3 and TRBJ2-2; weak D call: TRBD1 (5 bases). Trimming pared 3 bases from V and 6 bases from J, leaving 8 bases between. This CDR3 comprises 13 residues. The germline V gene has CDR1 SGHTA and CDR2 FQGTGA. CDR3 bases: TGTGCCAGCAGCTTGGTAGGGGCCGGGGAGCTGTTTTTT. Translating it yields CASSLVGAGELFF. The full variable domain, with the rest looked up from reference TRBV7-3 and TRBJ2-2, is GAGVSQTPSNKVTEKGKYVELRCDPISGHTALYWYRQSLGQGPEFLIYFQGTGAADDSGLPNDRFFAVRPEGSVSTLKIQRTERGDSAVYLCASSLVGAGELFFGEGSRLTVL.

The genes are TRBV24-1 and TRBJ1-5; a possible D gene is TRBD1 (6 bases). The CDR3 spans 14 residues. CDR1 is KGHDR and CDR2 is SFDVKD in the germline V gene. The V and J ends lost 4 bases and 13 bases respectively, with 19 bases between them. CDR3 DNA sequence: TGTGCCACCAGTGACCAGGGGTCTTACTTCCCACAGCATTTT. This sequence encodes CATSDQGSYFPQHF.

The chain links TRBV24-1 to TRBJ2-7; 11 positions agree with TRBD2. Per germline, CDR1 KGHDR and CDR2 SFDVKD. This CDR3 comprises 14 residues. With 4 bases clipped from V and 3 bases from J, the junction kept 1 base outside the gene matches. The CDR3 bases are TGTGCCACCAGTGAGGGGACTAGCGGCTACGAGCAGTACTTC. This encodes CATSEGTSGYEQYF.

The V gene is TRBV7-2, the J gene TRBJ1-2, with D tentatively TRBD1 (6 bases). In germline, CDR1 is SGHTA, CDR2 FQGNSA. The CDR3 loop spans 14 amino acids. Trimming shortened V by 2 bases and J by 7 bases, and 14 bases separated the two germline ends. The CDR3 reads CASSLNRERFGYTF. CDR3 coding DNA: TGTGCCAGCAGCTTAAACAGGGAAAGGTTTGGCTACACCTTC.

CDR3 coding DNA: TGTGCCAGCAGTATGTTGTCTTTCTACGAGCAGTACTTC. It is translated as CASSMLSFYEQYF. The chain combines TRBV6-2 or TRBV6-3 with TRBJ2-7; D gene unclear. This CDR3 region has 13 residues. Germline CDR1 reads MNHEY; CDR2 reads SVGEGT. V shed 5 bases and J shed 3 bases, with 11 bases lying between them.

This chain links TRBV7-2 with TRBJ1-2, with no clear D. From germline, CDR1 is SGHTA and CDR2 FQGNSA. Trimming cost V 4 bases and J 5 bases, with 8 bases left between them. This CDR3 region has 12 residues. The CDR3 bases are TGTGCCAGCAGCTCAGGAAGTTATGGCTACACCTTC. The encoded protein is CASSSGSYGYTF.

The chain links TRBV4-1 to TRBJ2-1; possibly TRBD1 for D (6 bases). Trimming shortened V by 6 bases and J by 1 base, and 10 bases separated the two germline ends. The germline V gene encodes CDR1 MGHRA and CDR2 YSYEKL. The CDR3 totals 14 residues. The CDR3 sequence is CASSGGPSYNEQFF. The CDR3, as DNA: TGCGCCAGCAGTGGGGGCCCTTCCTACAATGAGCAGTTCTTC.

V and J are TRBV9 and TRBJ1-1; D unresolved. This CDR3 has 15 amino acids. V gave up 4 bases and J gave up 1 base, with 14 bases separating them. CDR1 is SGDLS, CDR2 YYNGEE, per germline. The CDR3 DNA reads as TGTGCCAGCAGCCCGATGGGTGGAAGGAACACTGAAGCTTTCTTT. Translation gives CASSPMGGRNTEAFF.

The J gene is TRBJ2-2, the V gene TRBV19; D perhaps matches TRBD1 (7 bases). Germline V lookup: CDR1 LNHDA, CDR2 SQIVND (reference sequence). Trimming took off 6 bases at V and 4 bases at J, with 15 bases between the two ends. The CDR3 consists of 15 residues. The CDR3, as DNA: TGTGCCAGTAGGAGGCGGCAGGGGGGCACCGGGGAGCTGTTTTTT. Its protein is CASRRRQGGTGELFF.